Listed here are 11 T cell receptor beta chains from one sample, sequenced in a study of blood T cell repertoires in COVID-19. Sequenced by immunoSEQ multiplex PCR; TCRdb stores in-frame clones only, minus some. This sample has around 210,000 clones, with just under 85% found just once. The sample comprised peripheral blood. The origin of the receptors is a man aged 60 to 69 with COVID-19, enrolled during active disease.

V and J are TRBV29-1 and TRBJ1-1; no clear D gene. The CDR3 is 13 amino acids. From germline, CDR1 is SQVTM and CDR2 ANQGSEA. Trimming took 2 bases from V and 5 from J, leaving 12 bases between them. CDR3 nucleotide sequence: TGCAGCGTTGAACAGAGGGTGGATACTGAAGCTTTCTTT. Encoded protein: CSVEQRVDTEAFF.

In its sample, this clone was seen once. The rearrangement uses TRBV4-2 and TRBJ2-3; 8 nucleotides match TRBD1. Germline loops: CDR1 LGHNA, CDR2 YNFKEQ. This CDR3 is 16 amino acids long. The V segment lost 4 bases and the J segment 1 base; nucleotides outside the gene matches: 7. CDR3 coding DNA: TGTGCCAGCAGCCGCGCTCAGACAGGGGGCACAGATACGCAGTATTTT. Translating gives CASSRAQTGGTDTQYF.

The sample holds a few counts of this clone. The rearrangement links TRBV4-3 to TRBJ1-5; D gene uncertain. Germline V gene sequence: CDR1 LGHNA, CDR2 YSLEER. The CDR3 length is 15 residues. Trimming took off 0 bases at V and 4 bases at J, with 10 bases between the two ends. CDR3 DNA: TGCGCCAGCAGCCAAGATACAGTTGTTAATCAGCCCCAGCATTTT. Residues: CASSQDTVVNQPQHF.

This rearrangement joins TRBV28 to TRBJ1-2; 7 positions match TRBD1. V shed 6 bases, J shed 7 bases, and the junction held 8 bases outside the gene matches. This CDR3 is 13 amino acids long. The germline V gene has CDR1 MDHEN and CDR2 SYDVKM. The CDR3 DNA sequence: TGTGCCAGCAGCCGAGAGAGGGGGCTTGGCTACACCTTC. This sequence encodes CASSRERGLGYTF.

DNA of the CDR3: TGCGCCAGCAGGGTTACAGGGGGCGCGGACGGGGAGCTGTTTTTT. This sequence encodes CASRVTGGADGELFF. V gene TRBV5-1 combines with J gene TRBJ2-2, with 9 bases identical to TRBD1. Germline assignment: CDR1 SGHRS and CDR2 YFSETQ. With V trimmed by 5 bases and J by 7 bases, 9 bases remained unmatched. The CDR3 extends over 15 amino acids.

The rearrangement joins TRBV4-2 to TRBJ1-5; D is ambiguous. Trimming pared 0 bases from V and 3 bases from J, leaving 12 bases between. The CDR3 is made up of 16 amino acids. Per germline, CDR1 LGHNA and CDR2 YNFKEQ. The CDR3 spells CASSQDQKGANQPQHF. In DNA form, the CDR3 reads TGTGCCAGCAGCCAAGATCAAAAGGGAGCCAATCAGCCCCAGCATTTT.

This clone has more than one count but fewer than ten. The CDR3 here is CASSLEGVKSYEQYF. The CDR3 DNA follows: TGTGCCAGCAGCTTAGAGGGGGTAAAATCCTACGAGCAGTACTTC. The rearrangement links TRBV7-2 to TRBJ2-7; tentatively, D is TRBD1 (6 bases). This CDR3 is built from 15 residues. The V gene's germline CDR1 is SGHTA and CDR2 FQGNSA. V lost 1 base and J 1 base, leaving 11 bases between the germline ends.

The rearrangement joins TRBV3-1 (or the pseudogene TRBV3-2) to TRBJ2-7; D is perhaps TRBD2 (6 bases). The CDR3 spans 15 residues. The germline gives CDR1 LGHDT, CDR2 YNNKEL (reference sequence). V dropped 6 bases and J dropped 0 bases, with 15 bases sitting between them. The CDR3 spells CASRGPSGPSYEQYF. In nucleotides, the CDR3 is TGTGCCAGCAGAGGACCCAGCGGGCCCTCCTACGAGCAGTACTTC.

The V gene is TRBV15, the J gene TRBJ1-2; possibly TRBD1 for D (6 bases). CDR1 LNHNV and CDR2 YYDKDF come from the germline V gene (reference sequence). The V end lost 3 bases, the J end lost 6 bases, and 14 bases lay between the germline ends. The CDR3 is made up of 14 amino acids. The CDR3 coding sequence is TGTGCCACCAGCAGGGGGGCCGTCGGGGATGGCTACACCTTC. This gives the protein CATSRGAVGDGYTF.

This clone was seen just once. This chain uses TRBV9 with TRBJ1-2; TRBD1 aligns across 8 bases. CDR1 is SGDLS, CDR2 YYNGEE, per germline. CDR3 size: 13 residues. With V trimmed by 4 bases and J by 4 bases, 3 bases remained unmatched. CDR3 sequence: CASSTGQAYGYTF. In DNA, the CDR3 is TGTGCCAGCAGCACGGGACAGGCCTATGGCTACACCTTC.

This clone was detected only once. The chain joins TRBV19 to TRBJ1-2, with D maybe TRBD1 (6 bases). This CDR3 has 13 amino acids. Trimming shortened V by 4 bases and J by 1 base, and 7 bases separated the two germline ends. Germline V gene lookup returns CDR1 LNHDA and CDR2 SQIVND (reference sequence). CDR3 DNA sequence: TGTGCCAGTAGTAACAGGGTTAACTATGGCTACACCTTC. Protein product: CASSNRVNYGYTF.